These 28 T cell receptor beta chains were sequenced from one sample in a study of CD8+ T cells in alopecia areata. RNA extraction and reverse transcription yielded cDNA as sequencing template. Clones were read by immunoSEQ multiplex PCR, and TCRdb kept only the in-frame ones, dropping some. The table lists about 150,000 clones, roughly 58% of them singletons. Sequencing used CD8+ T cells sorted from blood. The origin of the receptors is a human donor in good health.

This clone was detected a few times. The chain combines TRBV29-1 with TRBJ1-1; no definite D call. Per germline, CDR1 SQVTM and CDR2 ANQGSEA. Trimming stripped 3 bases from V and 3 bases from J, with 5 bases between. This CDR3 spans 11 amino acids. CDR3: CSVEKYTEAFF. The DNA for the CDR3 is TGCAGCGTTGAGAAGTACACTGAAGCTTTCTTT.

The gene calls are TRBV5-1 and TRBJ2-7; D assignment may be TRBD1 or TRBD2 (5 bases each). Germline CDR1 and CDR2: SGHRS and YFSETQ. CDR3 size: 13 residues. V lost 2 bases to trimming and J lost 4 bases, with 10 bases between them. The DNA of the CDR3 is TGCGCCAGCAGCTTTGGGGGTTCGTACGAGCAGTACTTC. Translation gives CASSFGGSYEQYF.

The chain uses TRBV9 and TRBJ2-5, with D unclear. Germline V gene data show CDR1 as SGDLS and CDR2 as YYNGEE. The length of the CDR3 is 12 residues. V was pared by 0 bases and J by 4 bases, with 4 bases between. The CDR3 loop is CASSVVRETQYF. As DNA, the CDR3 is TGTGCCAGCAGCGTAGTGAGAGAGACCCAGTACTTC.

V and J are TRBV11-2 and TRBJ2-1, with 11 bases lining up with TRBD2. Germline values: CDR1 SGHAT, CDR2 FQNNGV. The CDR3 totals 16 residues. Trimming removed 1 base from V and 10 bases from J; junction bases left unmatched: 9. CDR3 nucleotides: TGTGCCAGCAGCTTAGGACGTCTAGCGGGAGGTTGGGAGCAGTTCTTC. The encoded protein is CASSLGRLAGGWEQFF.

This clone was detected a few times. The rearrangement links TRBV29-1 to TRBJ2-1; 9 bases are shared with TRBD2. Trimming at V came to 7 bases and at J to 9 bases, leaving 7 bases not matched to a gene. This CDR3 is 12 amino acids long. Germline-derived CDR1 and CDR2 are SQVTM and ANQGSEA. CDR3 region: CSAGGTSSEQFF. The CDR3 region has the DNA TGCAGCGCTGGGGGGACTAGCAGTGAGCAGTTCTTC.

The CDR3 protein is CASSLEDNEQFF. In nucleotides, the CDR3 is TGTGCCAGCAGCTTAGAGGACAATGAGCAGTTCTTC. The gene calls are TRBV7-9 and TRBJ2-1; D unresolved. Germline V lookup: CDR1 SEHNR, CDR2 FQNEAQ (reference sequence). The V and J ends lost 1 base and 5 bases respectively, with 3 bases between them. The length of the CDR3 is 12 residues.

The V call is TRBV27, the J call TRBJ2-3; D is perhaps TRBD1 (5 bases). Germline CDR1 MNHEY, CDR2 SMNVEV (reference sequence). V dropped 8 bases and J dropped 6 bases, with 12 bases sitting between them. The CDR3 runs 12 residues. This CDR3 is CASRPGPDTQYF. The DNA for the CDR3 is TGTGCCAGCCGACCAGGGCCCGATACGCAGTATTTT.

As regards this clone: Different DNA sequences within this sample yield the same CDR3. CDR3 sequence: CSVATGDTGELFF. CDR3 nucleotide sequence: TGCAGCGTTGCTACAGGGGACACCGGGGAGCTGTTTTTT. The V gene is TRBV29-1, the J gene TRBJ2-2; 7 bases fit TRBD1. Germline V gene lookup returns CDR1 SQVTM and CDR2 ANQGSEA. Trimming took 4 bases from V and 3 from J; bases not matched to a gene: 2. The CDR3 has 13 amino acids.

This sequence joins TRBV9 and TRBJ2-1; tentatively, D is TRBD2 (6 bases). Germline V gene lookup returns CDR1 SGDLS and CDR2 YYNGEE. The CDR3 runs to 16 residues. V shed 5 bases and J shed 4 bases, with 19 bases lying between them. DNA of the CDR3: TGTGCCAGCAGGGGATCGACGGGGGAGTTTTACAATGAGCAGTTCTTC. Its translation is CASRGSTGEFYNEQFF. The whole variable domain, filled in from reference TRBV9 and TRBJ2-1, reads DSGVTQTPKHLITATGQRVTLRCSPRSGDLSVYWYQQSLDQGLQFLIQYYNGEERAKGNILERFSAQQFPDLHSELNLSSLELGDSALYFCASRGSTGEFYNEQFFGPGTRLTVL.

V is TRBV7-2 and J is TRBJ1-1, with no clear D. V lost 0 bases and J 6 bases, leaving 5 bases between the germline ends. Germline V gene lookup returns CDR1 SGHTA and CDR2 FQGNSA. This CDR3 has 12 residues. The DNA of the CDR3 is TGTGCCAGCAGCTTAGCGGGCCCTGAAGCTTTCTTT. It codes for CASSLAGPEAFF.

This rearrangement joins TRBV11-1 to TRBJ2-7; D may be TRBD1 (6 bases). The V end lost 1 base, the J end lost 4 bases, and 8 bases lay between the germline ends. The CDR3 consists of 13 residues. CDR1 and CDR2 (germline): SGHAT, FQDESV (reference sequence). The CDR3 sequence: CASSLGGGYEQYF. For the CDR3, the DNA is TGTGCCAGCAGCTTAGGAGGGGGTTACGAGCAGTACTTC.

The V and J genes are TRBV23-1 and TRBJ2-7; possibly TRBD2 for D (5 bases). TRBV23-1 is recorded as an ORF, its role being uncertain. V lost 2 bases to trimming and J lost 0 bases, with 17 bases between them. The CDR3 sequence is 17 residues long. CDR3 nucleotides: TGCGCCAGCAGTCAAATCCCCGGGGTAGCGCTCTCCTACGAGCAGTACTTC. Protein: CASSQIPGVALSYEQYF.

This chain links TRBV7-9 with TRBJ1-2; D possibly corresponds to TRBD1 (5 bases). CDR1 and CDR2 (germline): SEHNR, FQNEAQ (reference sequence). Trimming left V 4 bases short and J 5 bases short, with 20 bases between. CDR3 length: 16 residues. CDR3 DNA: TGTGCCAGCAGCTCCTGGCTTTGGTGGGGCGGATATGGCTACACCTTC. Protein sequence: CASSSWLWWGGYGYTF.

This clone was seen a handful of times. Written as DNA, the CDR3 is TGTGCCAGCAGCTCGACAGGGGCCTACACCGGGGAGCTGTTTTTT. This sequence encodes CASSSTGAYTGELFF. The rearrangement joins TRBV7-3 to TRBJ2-2; 8 bases align to TRBD1. This CDR3 contains 15 residues. Trimming took 4 bases from V and 3 from J; bases not matched to a gene: 4. Germline V lookup: CDR1 SGHTA, CDR2 FQGTGA.

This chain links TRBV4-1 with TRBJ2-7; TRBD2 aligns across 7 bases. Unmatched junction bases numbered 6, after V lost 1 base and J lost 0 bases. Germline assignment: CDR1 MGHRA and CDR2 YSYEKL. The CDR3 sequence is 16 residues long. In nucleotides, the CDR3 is TGCGCCAGCAGCCAAGTAACGGGAGGTCGCTCCTACGAGCAGTACTTC. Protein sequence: CASSQVTGGRSYEQYF.

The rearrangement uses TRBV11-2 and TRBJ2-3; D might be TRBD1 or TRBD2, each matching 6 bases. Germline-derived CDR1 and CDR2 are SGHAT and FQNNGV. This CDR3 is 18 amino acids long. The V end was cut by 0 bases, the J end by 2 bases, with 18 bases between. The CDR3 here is CASSLEGGPGRFTDTQYF. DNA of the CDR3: TGTGCCAGCAGCTTAGAGGGGGGCCCGGGACGGTTCACAGATACGCAGTATTTT.

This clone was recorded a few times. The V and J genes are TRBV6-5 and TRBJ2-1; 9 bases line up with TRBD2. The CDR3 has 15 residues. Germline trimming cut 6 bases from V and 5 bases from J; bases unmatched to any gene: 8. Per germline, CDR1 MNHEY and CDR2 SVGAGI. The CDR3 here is CASRLNSGSNNEQFF. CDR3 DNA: TGTGCCAGCAGACTGAATAGCGGGAGCAACAATGAGCAGTTCTTC.

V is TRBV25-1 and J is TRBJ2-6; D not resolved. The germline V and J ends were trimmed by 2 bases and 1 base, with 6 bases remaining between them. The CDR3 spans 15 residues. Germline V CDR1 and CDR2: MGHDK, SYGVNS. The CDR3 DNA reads TGTGCCAGCAGTGAAGGCCAGTCTGGGGCCAACGTCCTGACTTTC. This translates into CASSEGQSGANVLTF. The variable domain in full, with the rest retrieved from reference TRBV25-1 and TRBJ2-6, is EADIYQTPRYLVIGTGKKITLECSQTMGHDKMYWYQQDPGMELHLIHYSYGVNSTEKGDLSSESTVSRIRTEHFPLTLESARPSHTSQYLCASSEGQSGANVLTFGAGSRLTVL.

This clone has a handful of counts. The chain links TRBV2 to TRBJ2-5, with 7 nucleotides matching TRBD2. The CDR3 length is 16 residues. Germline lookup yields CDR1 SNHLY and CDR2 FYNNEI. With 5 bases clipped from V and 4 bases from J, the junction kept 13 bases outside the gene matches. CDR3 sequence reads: CASSPLGAGVRETQYF. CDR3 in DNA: TGTGCCAGCAGTCCCTTGGGTGCGGGGGTAAGAGAGACCCAGTACTTC. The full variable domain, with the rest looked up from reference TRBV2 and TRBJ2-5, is EPEVTQTPSHQVTQMGQEVILRCVPISNHLYFYWYRQILGQKVEFLVSFYNNEISEKSEIFDDQFSVERPDGSNFTLKIRSTKLEDSAMYFCASSPLGAGVRETQYFGPGTRLLVL.

Written as DNA, the CDR3 is TGTGCCAGCAGCGGCCCTAAGTGGGCTGGGGCCAACGTCCTGACTTTC. Protein: CASSGPKWAGANVLTF. V is TRBV7-9 and J is TRBJ2-6, with D uncertain. The CDR3 length is 16 residues. Trimming took off 5 bases at V and 2 bases at J, with 13 bases between the two ends. In germline, CDR1 is SEHNR, CDR2 FQNEAQ (reference sequence).

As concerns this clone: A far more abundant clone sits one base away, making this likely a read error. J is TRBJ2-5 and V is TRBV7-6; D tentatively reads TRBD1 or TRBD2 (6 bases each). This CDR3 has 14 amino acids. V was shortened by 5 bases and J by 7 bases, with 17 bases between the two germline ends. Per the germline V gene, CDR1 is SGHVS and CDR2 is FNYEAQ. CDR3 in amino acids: CASSQKGGYGTQYF. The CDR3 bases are TGTGCCAGCAGCCAAAAGGGGGGATACGGGACCCAGTACTTC.

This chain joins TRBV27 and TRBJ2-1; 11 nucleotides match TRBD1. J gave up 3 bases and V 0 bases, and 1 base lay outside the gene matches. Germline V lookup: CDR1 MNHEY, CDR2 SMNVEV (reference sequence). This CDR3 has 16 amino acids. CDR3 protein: CASSLSGTGGYNEQFF. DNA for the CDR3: TGTGCCAGCAGTTTATCCGGGACAGGGGGCTACAATGAGCAGTTCTTC.

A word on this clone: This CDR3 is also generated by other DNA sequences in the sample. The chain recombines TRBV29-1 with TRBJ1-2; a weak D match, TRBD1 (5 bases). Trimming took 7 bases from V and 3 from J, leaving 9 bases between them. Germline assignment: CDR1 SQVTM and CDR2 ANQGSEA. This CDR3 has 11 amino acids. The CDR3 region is CSAGTDYGYTF. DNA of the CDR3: TGCAGCGCCGGGACCGACTATGGCTACACCTTC.

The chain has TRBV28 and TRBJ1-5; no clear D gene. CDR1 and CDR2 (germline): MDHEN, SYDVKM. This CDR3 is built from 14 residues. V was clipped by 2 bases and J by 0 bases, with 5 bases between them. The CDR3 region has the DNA TGTGCCAGCAGTTTACAGTATAGCAATCAGCCCCAGCATTTT. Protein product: CASSLQYSNQPQHF.

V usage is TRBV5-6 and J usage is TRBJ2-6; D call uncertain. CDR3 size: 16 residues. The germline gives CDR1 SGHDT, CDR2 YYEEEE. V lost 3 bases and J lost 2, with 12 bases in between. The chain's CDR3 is CASSYNVLPGANVLTF. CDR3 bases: TGTGCCAGCAGCTACAACGTGCTCCCTGGGGCCAACGTCCTGACTTTC.

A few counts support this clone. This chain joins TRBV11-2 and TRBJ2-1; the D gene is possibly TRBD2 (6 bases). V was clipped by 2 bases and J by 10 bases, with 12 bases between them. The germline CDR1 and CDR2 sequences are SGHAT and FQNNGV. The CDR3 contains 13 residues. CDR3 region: CASSLSPTSEQFF. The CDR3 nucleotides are TGTGCCAGCAGCTTAAGTCCAACTAGCGAGCAGTTCTTC.

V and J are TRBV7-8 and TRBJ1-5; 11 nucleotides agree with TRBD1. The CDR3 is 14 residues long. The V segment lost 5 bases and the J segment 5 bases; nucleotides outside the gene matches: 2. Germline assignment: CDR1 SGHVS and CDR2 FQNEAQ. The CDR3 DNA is TGTGCCAGCAGCGGACAGGGGGCGCATCAGCCCCAGCATTTT. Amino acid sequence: CASSGQGAHQPQHF.

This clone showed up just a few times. CDR3 bases: TGCAGCGTTATTAGCGGGAGCAGCACCGGGGAGCTGTTTTTT. Translation: CSVISGSSTGELFF. The genes are TRBV29-1 and TRBJ2-2; 9 bases are shared with TRBD2. The germline CDR1 and CDR2 sequences are SQVTM and ANQGSEA. The CDR3 consists of 14 residues. After removal of 5 bases from V and 4 bases from J, the junction contained 5 bases not matched to a gene.